This is a list of T cell receptor beta chains from one sample in a study of blood T cells in healthy people across ages. MiXCR, applied by TCRdb to the 5' RACE reads, yields one record per CDR3 protein. The sample contains about 720,000 distinct CDR3 sequences, 20% to 25% of which appear only once. The sequencing input was blood. All receptors come from a man between 65 and 80 years old in good health. Both conserved end residues are part of each CDR3. A D gene is named only where the DNA matches it firmly. For some rows the clone size is stated as once, few or many, or as a class when expanded; others skip it.

clone_size	d_call	v_call	j_call	cdr3_aa	cdr3_nt
few	TRBD2	TRBV11-3	TRBJ2-4	CASSPEAGTENIQYF	TGTGCCAGCAGCCCGGAAGCGGGAACTGAAAACATTCAGTACTTC
.	.	TRBV7-9	TRBJ1-1	CASSLGRSGGRIEGEAFF	TGTGCCAGCAGCTTAGGCAGGTCGGGGGGCCGGATTGAAGGTGAAGCTTTCTTT
few	.	TRBV6-6	TRBJ1-6	CASSYSIHNSPLHF	TGTGCCAGCAGTTACTCGATACATAATTCACCCCTCCACTTT
.	.	TRBV27	TRBJ2-1	CASSLLGRQFF	TGTGCCAGCAGTTTACTAGGCCGGCAGTTCTTC
few	.	TRBV12-3/TRBV12-4	TRBJ2-5	CASSWSVGRTQYF	TGTGCCAGCAGTTGGTCGGTCGGGCGGACCCAGTACTTC
.	.	TRBV7-9	TRBJ1-6	CASTFGPNSPLHF	TGTGCCAGCACCTTTGGGCCGAATTCACCCCTCCACTTT
.	TRBD1	TRBV9	TRBJ1-3	CASSVVGTGGNTIYF	TGTGCCAGCAGCGTAGTGGGGACAGGGGGAAACACCATATATTTT
few	.	TRBV5-1	TRBJ2-3	CASSLEGRYTDTQYF	TGCGCCAGCAGCTTGGAGGGCAGATACACAGATACGCAGTATTTT
few	.	TRBV20-1	TRBJ1-4	CSAKKGTNEKLFF	TGCAGTGCTAAAAAGGGGACTAATGAAAAACTGTTTTTT
few	TRBD2	TRBV5-5	TRBJ2-4	CASSGSGSLAKNIQYF	TGTGCCAGCAGCGGTAGCGGGAGCCTAGCCAAAAACATTCAGTACTTC
.	.	TRBV5-1	TRBJ2-1	CASSEGGFDEQFF	TGCGCCAGCAGCGAGGGGGGGTTCGATGAGCAGTTCTTC
.	TRBD2	TRBV6-2/TRBV6-3	TRBJ2-1	CASGYNTLAGGPDEQFF	TGTGCCAGCGGATACAACACCCTAGCGGGGGGGCCAGATGAGCAGTTCTTC
few	TRBD2	TRBV7-2	TRBJ2-3	CASRLDSGRTDTQYF	TGTGCCAGCAGACTCGACAGCGGGAGGACAGATACGCAGTATTTT
few	.	TRBV15	TRBJ2-1	CATSVSSNEQFF	TGTGCCACCAGCGTGAGTAGCAATGAGCAGTTCTTC
few	.	TRBV5-1	TRBJ1-3	CASSLGTYPGNTIYF	TGCGCCAGCAGCTTGGGGACCTATCCTGGAAACACCATATATTTT
few	.	TRBV7-8	TRBJ2-4	CASSSNSLAKNIQYF	TGTGCCAGCAGTTCCAACAGTTTAGCCAAAAACATTCAGTACTTC
many	.	TRBV7-2	TRBJ2-7	CASSLERGYSYEQYF	TGTGCCAGCAGCTTAGAGAGGGGGTACTCCTACGAGCAGTACTTC
.	.	TRBV20-1	TRBJ1-1	CSASDTGTVVTEAFF	TGCAGTGCTAGCGATACCGGGACCGTGGTCACTGAAGCTTTCTTT
few	.	TRBV5-6	TRBJ2-1	CASSLGRYTYNEQFF	TGTGCCAGCAGCTTGGGAAGGTACACCTACAATGAGCAGTTCTTC
.	TRBD1	TRBV7-2	TRBJ2-3	CASSQNRGSLGTDTQYF	TGTGCCAGCAGTCAAAACAGGGGCTCGTTGGGAACAGATACGCAGTATTTT
.	TRBD2	TRBV6-6	TRBJ2-1	CASNLTGGYNEQFF	TGTGCCAGCAATCTAACGGGGGGCTACAATGAGCAGTTCTTC
.	.	TRBV7-2	TRBJ2-5	CASSSGTDGTQYF	TGTGCCAGCAGCTCCGGGACTGATGGGACCCAGTACTTC
.	TRBD2	TRBV2	TRBJ2-5	CASLALREGQETQYF	TGTGCCAGCTTGGCCTTGCGGGAGGGCCAAGAGACCCAGTACTTC
.	TRBD1	TRBV18	TRBJ1-2	CASSPDREYYGYTF	TGTGCCAGCTCACCTGACAGGGAATACTATGGCTACACCTTC
.	.	TRBV29-1	TRBJ2-2	CSVVGPSSTGELFF	TGCAGCGTCGTGGGACCGTCGAGCACCGGGGAGCTGTTTTTT
few	.	TRBV5-5	TRBJ1-4	CASSPEGVMGEKLFF	TGTGCCAGCAGCCCGGAGGGGGTTATGGGTGAAAAACTGTTTTTT
.	.	TRBV21-1	TRBJ2-5	CASSNRTGDFQETQYF	TGTGCCAGCAGCAACAGGACAGGGGACTTCCAAGAGACCCAGTACTTC
few	.	TRBV4-1	TRBJ1-2	CASSQDRDGYGYTF	TGCGCCAGCAGCCAAGATCGCGACGGCTATGGCTACACCTTC
few	.	TRBV2	TRBJ1-4	CASRARGTNEKLFF	TGTGCCAGCAGGGCGAGGGGCACTAATGAAAAACTGTTTTTT
.	.	TRBV18	TRBJ1-5	CASVEGGNQPQHF	TGTGCCAGCGTTGAGGGGGGGAACCAGCCCCAGCATTTT
.	TRBD1	TRBV15	TRBJ2-4	CATSIHDRARNIQYF	TGTGCCACCAGCATACATGACAGGGCCCGGAACATTCAGTACTTC
.	.	TRBV5-1	TRBJ1-1	CASLNPEGPYTEAFF	TGCGCCAGCTTAAATCCCGAGGGGCCGTACACTGAAGCTTTCTTT
.	.	TRBV28	TRBJ2-1	CASRLLAEQFF	TGTGCCAGCAGGCTACTAGCTGAGCAGTTCTTC
few	.	TRBV3-1	TRBJ1-6	CASSSLEASPLHF	TGTGCCAGCAGCTCACTCGAGGCATCACCCCTCCACTTT
.	TRBD2	TRBV9	TRBJ2-1	CASGVGISGREEQFF	TGTGCCAGCGGCGTAGGAATTAGCGGGAGAGAGGAGCAGTTCTTC
.	TRBD1	TRBV20-1	TRBJ1-1	CSARDRAWGTEAFF	TGCAGTGCCAGGGACAGGGCCTGGGGGACTGAAGCTTTCTTT
many	.	TRBV18	TRBJ1-1	CASSPAVNTEAFF	TGTGCCAGCTCACCCGCAGTGAACACTGAAGCTTTCTTT